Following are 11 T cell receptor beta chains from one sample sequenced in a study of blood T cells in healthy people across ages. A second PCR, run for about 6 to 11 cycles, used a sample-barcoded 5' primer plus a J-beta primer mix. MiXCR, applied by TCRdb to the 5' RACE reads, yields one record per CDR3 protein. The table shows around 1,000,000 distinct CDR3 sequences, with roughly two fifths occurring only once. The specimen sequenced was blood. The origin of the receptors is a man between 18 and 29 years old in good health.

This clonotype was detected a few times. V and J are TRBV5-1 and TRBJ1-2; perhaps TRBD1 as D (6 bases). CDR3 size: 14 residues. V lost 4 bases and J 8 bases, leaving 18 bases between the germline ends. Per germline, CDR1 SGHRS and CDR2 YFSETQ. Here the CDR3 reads CASSLSDSRLGYTF. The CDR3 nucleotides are TGCGCCAGCAGCCTCTCGGACAGTCGTCTAGGCTACACCTTC. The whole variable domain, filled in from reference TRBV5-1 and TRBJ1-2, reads KAGVTQTPRYLIKTRGQQVTLSCSPISGHRSVSWYQQTPGQGLQFLFEYFSETQRNKGNFPGRFSGRQFSNSRSEMNVSTLELGDSALYLCASSLSDSRLGYTFGSGTRLTVV.

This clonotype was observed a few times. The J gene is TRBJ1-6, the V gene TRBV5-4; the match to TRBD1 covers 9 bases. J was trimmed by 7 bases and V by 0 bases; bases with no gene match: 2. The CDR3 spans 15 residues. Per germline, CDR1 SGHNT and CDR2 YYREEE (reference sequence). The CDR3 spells CASSLEQGANSPLHF. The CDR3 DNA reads TGTGCCAGCAGCTTGGAACAGGGGGCGAATTCACCCCTCCACTTT.

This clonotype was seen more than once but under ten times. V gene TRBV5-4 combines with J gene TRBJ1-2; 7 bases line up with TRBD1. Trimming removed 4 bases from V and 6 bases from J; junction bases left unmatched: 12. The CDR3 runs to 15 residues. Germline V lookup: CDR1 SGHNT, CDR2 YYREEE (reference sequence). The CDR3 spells CASSGKGGFEDGYTF. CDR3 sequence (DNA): TGTGCCAGCAGCGGCAAAGGGGGCTTTGAGGATGGCTACACCTTC.

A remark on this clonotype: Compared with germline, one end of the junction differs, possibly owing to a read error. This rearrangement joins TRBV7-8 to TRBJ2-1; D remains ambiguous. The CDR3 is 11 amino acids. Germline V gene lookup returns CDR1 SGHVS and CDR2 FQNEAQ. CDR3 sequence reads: CANSLRDEQFF. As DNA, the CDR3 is TGTGCCAACAGCTTAAGGGATGAGCAGTTCTTC.

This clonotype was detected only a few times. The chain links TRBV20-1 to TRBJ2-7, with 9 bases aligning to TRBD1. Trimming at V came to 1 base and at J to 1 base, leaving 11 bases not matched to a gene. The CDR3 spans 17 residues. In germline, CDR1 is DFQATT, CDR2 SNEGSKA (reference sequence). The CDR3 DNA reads TGCAGTGCTAGAGGGGACAGGGTAGGTTTTCAGTCCTACGAGCAGTACTTC. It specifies CSARGDRVGFQSYEQYF.

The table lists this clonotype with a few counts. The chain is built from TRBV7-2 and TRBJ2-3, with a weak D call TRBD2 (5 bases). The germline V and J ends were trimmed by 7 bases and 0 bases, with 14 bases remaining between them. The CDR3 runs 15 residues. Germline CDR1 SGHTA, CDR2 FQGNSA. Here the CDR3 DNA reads TGTGCCAGCACAGCCCTAGCCCTGAGCACAGATACGCAGTATTTT. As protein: CASTALALSTDTQYF.

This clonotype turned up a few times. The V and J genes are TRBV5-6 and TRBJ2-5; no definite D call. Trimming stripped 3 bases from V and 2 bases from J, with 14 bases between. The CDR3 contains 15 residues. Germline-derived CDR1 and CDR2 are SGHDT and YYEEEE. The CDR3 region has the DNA TGTGCCAGCAGCTCCCCCGCAGCAATACAAGAGACCCAGTACTTC. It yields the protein CASSSPAAIQETQYF.

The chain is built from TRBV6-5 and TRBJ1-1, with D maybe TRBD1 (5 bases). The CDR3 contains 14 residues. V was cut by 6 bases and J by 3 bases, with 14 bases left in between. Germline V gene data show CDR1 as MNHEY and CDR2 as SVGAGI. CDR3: CASSRREVYTEAFF. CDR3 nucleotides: TGTGCCAGCAGCCGCAGGGAAGTGTACACTGAAGCTTTCTTT.

CDR3 protein: CASSYAGRYRTSGVGDEQFF. In DNA, the CDR3 is TGTGCCAGCAGTTACGCGGGACGCTATCGGACTAGCGGGGTGGGGGATGAGCAGTTCTTC. The V and J genes are TRBV6-5 and TRBJ2-1; 12 positions agree with TRBD2. CDR1 and CDR2 from the germline V gene are MNHEY and SVGAGI. CDR3 length: 20 residues. The trim removed 2 bases at V and 8 bases at J, leaving 19 bases unmatched.

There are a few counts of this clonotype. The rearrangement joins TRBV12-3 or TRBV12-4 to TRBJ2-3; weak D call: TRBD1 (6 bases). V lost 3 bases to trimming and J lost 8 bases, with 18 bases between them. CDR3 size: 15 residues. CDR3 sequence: CASSFSGIARGTQYF. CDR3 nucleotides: TGTGCCAGCAGTTTCAGCGGAATCGCCAGGGGTACGCAGTATTTT.

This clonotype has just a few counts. The CDR3 coding sequence is TGTGCCAGCAGTTTTGCCCCGGACGAGCAGTACTTC. Amino acid sequence: CASSFAPDEQYF. The chain employs TRBV12-3 or TRBV12-4 and TRBJ2-7; D is unclear. The CDR3 has 12 amino acids. V was clipped by 3 bases and J by 5 bases, with 8 bases between them.